This TCR beta chain originates from a study of cytomegalovirus exposure and HLA in healthy donors. About the research overall: Earlier sequencing of some 190 million T cells yielded under 120 million unique TCR beta sequences.

This PCR relied on a set of 60 Vbeta primers and 13 Jbeta primers. Using immunoSEQ multiplex PCR, the repertoire was profiled, and TCRdb retains in-frame clones only, with some absent. The repertoire holds about 150,000 clones, 60% to 80% seen once, with over 13% in the top ten. As regards this clone: Antigen: not known.

Germline V lookup: CDR1 SGHTA, CDR2 FQGNSA. The CDR3 runs to 16 residues. The J segment lost 2 bases and the V segment lost 0 bases, leaving 2 bases of the junction unmatched. Findings of the study overall: Earlier results showed most TCR beta V segments being productive about 87% or about 30% of the time. DRB1 had the most TCR associations and HLA-C the fewest, a later analysis found, with rates varying by HLA locus. Sequencing depth roughly uniform across donors was assumed in presence/absence analyses.

Source material: PBMCs. The TCR originated in a woman in her thirties or forties in good health and CMV-seronegative. This chain connects TRBV7-2 to TRBJ2-1, with 9 nucleotides matching TRBD1. The CDR3 DNA reads as TGTGCCAGCAGCTTAGCGGGGACAGGGACCTACAATGAGCAGTTCTTC. This encodes CASSLAGTGTYNEQFF.